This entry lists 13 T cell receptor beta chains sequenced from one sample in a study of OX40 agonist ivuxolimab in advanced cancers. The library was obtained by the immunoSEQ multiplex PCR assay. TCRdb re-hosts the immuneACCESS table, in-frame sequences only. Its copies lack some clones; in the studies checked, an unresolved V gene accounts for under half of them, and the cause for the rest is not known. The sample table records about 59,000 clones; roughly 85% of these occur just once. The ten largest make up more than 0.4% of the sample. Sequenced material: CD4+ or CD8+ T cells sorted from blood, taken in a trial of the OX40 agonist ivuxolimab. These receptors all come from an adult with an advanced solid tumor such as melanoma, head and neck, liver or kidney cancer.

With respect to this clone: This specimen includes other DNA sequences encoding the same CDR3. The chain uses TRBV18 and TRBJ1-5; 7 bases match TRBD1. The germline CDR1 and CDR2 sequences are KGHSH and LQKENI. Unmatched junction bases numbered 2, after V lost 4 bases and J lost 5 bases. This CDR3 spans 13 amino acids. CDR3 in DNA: TGTGCCAGCTCACGAGACAGGGATCAGCCCCAGCATTTT. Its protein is CASSRDRDQPQHF.

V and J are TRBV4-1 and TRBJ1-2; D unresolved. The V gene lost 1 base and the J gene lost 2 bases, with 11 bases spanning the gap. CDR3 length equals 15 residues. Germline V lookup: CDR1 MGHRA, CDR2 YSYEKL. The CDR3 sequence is CASSQAGGSNYGYTF. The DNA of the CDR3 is TGCGCCAGCAGCCAAGCAGGTGGATCAAACTATGGCTACACCTTC.

The CDR3 loop is CAISNRETNQPQHF. CDR3 DNA sequence: TGTGCCATCAGTAACAGGGAGACGAATCAGCCCCAGCATTTT. J is TRBJ1-5 and V is TRBV10-3; perhaps TRBD1 as D (6 bases). Trimming took off 5 bases at V and 4 bases at J, with 12 bases between the two ends. Germline loops: CDR1 ENHRY, CDR2 SYGVKD. The CDR3 covers 14 residues.

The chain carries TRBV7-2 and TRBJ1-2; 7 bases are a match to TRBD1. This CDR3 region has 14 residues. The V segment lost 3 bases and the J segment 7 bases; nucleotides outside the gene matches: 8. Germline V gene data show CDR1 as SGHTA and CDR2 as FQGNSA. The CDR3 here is CASSLSGYRGGYTF. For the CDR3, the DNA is TGTGCCAGCAGCTTGAGCGGGTACAGGGGTGGCTACACCTTC. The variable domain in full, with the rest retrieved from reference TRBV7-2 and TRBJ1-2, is GAGVSQSPSNKVTEKGKDVELRCDPISGHTALYWYRQSLGQGLEFLIYFQGNSAPDKSGLPSDRFSAERTGGSVSTLTIQRTQQEDSAVYLCASSLSGYRGGYTFGSGTRLTVV.

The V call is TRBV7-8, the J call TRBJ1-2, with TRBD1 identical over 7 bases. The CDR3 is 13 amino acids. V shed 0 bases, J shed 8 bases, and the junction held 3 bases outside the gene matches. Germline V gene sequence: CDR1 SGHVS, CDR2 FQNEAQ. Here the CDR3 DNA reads TGTGCCAGCAGCTTAGCGGGACAGCCCGGCTACACCTTC. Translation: CASSLAGQPGYTF.

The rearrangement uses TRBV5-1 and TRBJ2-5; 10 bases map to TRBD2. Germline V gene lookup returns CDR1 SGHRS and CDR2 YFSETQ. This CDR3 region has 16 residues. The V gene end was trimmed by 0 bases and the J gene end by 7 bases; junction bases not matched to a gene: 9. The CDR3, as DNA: TGCGCCAGCAGCTTGGTGACTAGCGGGCAAAGGGGGACCCAGTACTTC. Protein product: CASSLVTSGQRGTQYF.

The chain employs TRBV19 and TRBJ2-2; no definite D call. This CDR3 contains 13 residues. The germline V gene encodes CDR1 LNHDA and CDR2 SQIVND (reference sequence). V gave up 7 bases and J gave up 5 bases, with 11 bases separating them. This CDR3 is CASKAFATGELFF. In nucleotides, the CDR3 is TGTGCCAGTAAGGCCTTTGCGACCGGGGAGCTGTTTTTT.

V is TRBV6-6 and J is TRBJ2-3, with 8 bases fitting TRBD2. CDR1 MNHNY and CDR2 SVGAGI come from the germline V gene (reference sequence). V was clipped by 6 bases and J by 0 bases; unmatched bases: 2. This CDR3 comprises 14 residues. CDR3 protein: CASRTSGSTDTQYF. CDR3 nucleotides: TGTGCCAGCAGAACTAGCGGTAGCACAGATACGCAGTATTTT.

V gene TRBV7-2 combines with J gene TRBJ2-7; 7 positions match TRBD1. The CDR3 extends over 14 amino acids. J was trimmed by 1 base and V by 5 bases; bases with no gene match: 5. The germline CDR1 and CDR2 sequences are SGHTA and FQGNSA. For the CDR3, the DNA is TGTGCCAGCAGCGGAAGGGGGCGGTCCTACGAGCAGTACTTC. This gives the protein CASSGRGRSYEQYF.

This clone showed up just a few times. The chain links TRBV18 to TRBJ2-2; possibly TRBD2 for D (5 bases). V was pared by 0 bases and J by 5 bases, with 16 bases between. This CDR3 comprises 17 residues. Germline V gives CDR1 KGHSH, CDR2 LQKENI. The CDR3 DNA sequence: TGTGCCAGCTCACCACCTTCCCGGCGAAGCGGAACCGGGGAGCTGTTTTTT. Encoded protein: CASSPPSRRSGTGELFF.

DNA for the CDR3: TGTGCCAGTGGGACTAGCCGAGGGACCGGGGAGCTGTTTTTT. It translates to CASGTSRGTGELFF. The rearrangement joins TRBV6-5 to TRBJ2-2; 9 bases are a match to TRBD2. CDR1 and CDR2 from the germline V gene are MNHEY and SVGAGI. The junction had 7 bases not matched to a gene; V was cut back by 9 bases and J by 5 bases. This CDR3 is built from 14 residues.

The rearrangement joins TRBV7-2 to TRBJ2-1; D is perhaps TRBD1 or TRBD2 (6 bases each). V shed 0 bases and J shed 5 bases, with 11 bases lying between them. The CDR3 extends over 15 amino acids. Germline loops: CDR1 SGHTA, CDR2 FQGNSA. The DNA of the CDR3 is TGTGCCAGCAGCTTAGCAGGGGGGTATCACAATGAGCAGTTCTTC. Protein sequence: CASSLAGGYHNEQFF.

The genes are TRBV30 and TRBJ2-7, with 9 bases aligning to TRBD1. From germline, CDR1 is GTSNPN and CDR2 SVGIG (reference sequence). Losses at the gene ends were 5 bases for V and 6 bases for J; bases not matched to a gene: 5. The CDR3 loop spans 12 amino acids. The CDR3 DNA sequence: TGTGCCTGGGAAACAGGGGGCGGCGAGCAGTACTTC. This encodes CAWETGGGEQYF.